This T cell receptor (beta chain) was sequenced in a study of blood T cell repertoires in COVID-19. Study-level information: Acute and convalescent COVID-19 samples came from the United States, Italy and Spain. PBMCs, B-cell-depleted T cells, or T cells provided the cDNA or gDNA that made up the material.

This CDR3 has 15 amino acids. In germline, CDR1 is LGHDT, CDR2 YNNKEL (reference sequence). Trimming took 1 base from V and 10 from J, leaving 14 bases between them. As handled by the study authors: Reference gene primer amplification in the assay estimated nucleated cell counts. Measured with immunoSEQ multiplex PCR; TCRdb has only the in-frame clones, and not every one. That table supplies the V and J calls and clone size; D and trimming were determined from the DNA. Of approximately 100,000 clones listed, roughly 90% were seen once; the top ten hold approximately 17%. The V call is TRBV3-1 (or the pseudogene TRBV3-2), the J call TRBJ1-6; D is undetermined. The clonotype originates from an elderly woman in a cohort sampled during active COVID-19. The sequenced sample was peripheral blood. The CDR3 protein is CASSQGQLRGSPLHF. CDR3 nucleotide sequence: TGTGCCAGCAGCCAAGGGCAGTTGAGAGGATCACCCCTCCACTTT.